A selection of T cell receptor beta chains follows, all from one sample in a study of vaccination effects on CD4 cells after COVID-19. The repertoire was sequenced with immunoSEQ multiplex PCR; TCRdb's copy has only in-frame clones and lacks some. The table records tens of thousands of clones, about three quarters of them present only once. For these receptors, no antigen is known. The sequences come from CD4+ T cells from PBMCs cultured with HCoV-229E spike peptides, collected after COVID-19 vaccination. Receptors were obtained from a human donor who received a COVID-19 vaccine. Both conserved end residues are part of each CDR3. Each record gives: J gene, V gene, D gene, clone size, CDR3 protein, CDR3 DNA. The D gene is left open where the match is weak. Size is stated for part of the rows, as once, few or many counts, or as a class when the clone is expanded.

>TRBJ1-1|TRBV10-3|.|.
CAISENTEAFF
TGTGCCATCAGTGAGAACACTGAAGCTTTCTTT
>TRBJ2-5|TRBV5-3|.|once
CARSLARGAETQYF
TGTGCCAGAAGCTTGGCCAGGGGGGCAGAGACCCAGTACTTC
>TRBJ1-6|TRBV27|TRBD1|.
CASSPDRGRDSPLHF
TGTGCCAGCAGTCCAGACAGGGGTAGAGATTCACCCCTCCACTTT
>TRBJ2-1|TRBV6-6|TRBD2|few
CASSPGTSGLSYNEQFF
TGTGCCAGCAGTCCAGGGACTAGCGGGCTGTCCTACAATGAGCAGTTCTTC
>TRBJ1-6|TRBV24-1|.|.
CATSESGYSPLHF
TGTGCCACCAGTGAATCAGGGTATTCACCCCTCCACTTT
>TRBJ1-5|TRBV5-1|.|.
CASSLVPGNSNQPQHF
TGCGCCAGCAGCTTGGTTCCCGGGAATAGCAATCAGCCCCAGCATTTT
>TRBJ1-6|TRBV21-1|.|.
CASSKVGGLGNSPLHF
TGTGCCAGCAGCAAAGTCGGGGGATTAGGAAATTCACCCCTCCACTTT
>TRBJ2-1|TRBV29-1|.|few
CSVVDYNEQFF
TGCAGCGTCGTTGACTACAATGAGCAGTTCTTC
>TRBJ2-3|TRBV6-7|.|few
CASSLAGPGFCTDTQYF
TGTGCCAGCAGTCTTGCTGGGCCGGGTTTTTGCACAGATACGCAGTATTTT
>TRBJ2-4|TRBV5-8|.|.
CASWGVWAKNIQYF
TGTGCCAGCTGGGGGGTATGGGCCAAAAACATTCAGTACTTC
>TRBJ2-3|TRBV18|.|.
CASSPSASTDTQYF
TGTGCCAGCTCACCCAGTGCCAGCACAGATACGCAGTATTTT
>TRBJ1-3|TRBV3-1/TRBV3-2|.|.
CASSPTGSGNTIYF
TGTGCCAGCAGTCCGACAGGATCTGGAAACACCATATATTTT